The T cell receptor beta chain under discussion was sequenced for a study of T cell repertoires in cytomegalovirus infection. About the study: Evidence of both CMV infection and a matching HLA type came from public TCR beta signatures. General observations from the study: HLA-C-restricted CMV clonotypes gave the most frequent clonotype in two of eight donors. Public TCR beta family frequency separated CMV-and-HLA carriers, including in an independent cohort.

TCRdb re-called the reads through MiXCR, storing one row per CDR3 protein. The sample lists a few hundred thousand distinct CDR3 sequences; 8% to 10% were seen once. This clonotype was counted only a few times. Its antigen is not known. CDR1 is SQVTM and CDR2 is ANQGSEA in the germline V gene. This CDR3 is built from 12 residues. V was pared by 6 bases and J by 2 bases, with 11 bases between. The origin of this receptor is a human donor in good health (CMV status not recorded). Some clones in this sample may be carry-over from other donors' samples. This chain links TRBV29-1 with TRBJ2-7; D possibly corresponds to TRBD1 (6 bases). Sequenced input: PBMCs. The CDR3 sequence: CSVHQGPYEQYF. CDR3 bases: TGCAGCGTGCATCAGGGGCCCTACGAGCAGTACTTC.